The 2 T cell receptor beta chains below all came from one sample that was sequenced in a study of T cells in Graves' hyperthyroidism and ophthalmopathy. Researchers took RNA transcripts and amplified the TCR beta CDR3 regions from them. When the TCR CDR3 underwent first-round RT-PCR, the HTBI primer set was used. TCRdb redid the calling of the multiplex PCR reads with MiXCR, one entry per CDR3 protein. The sample lists roughly 740,000 distinct CDR3 sequences; approximately 16% were seen once. The material sequenced was blood. All receptors come from a man younger than 30 with Graves' hyperthyroidism.

The V and J genes are TRBV6-5 and TRBJ2-5; 7 bases match TRBD2. Germline V lookup: CDR1 MNHEY, CDR2 SVGAGI. The CDR3 has 15 amino acids. J lost 2 bases, V lost 2 bases, and 5 bases had no gene match. In nucleotides, the CDR3 is TGTGCCAGCAGTTACGGGTCTAGCGGACAAGAGACCCAGTACTTC. It translates to CASSYGSSGQETQYF.

The chain recombines TRBV9 with TRBJ1-5; D call uncertain. The CDR3 is 14 residues long. CDR1 and CDR2 (germline): SGDLS, YYNGEE. Trimming removed 3 bases at V and 0 bases at J, with 7 bases between. In DNA form, the CDR3 reads TGTGCCAGCAGCGGGGGAGATAGCAATCAGCCCCAGCATTTT. Translating gives CASSGGDSNQPQHF.